Presented here are 5 T cell receptor beta chains from one specimen sequenced in a study of lymphopenia after photon versus proton radiotherapy. Measured with immunoSEQ multiplex PCR; TCRdb has only the in-frame clones, and not every one. The data hold approximately 30,000 clones, with around 81% observed a single time. This specimen consisted of peripheral blood, obtained from a patient treated with photon-based radiotherapy. These TCRs come from a man aged 50-59 years with gastric cancer.

The V call is TRBV5-1, the J call TRBJ2-2; D unresolved. The V end was cut by 6 bases, the J end by 2 bases, with 8 bases between. CDR1 is SGHRS and CDR2 is YFSETQ in the germline V gene. The CDR3 spans 13 residues. CDR3 amino acids: CASKLYNTGELFF. The CDR3 DNA reads as TGCGCCAGCAAACTTTATAACACCGGGGAGCTGTTTTTT.

This sequence joins TRBV9 and TRBJ1-6; D unclear. The V gene lost 4 bases and the J gene lost 6 bases, with 14 bases spanning the gap. The V gene's germline CDR1 is SGDLS and CDR2 YYNGEE. The length of the CDR3 is 15 residues. The CDR3 coding sequence is TGTGCCAGCAGCCCGACCACAAACCCTAATTCACCCCTCCACTTT. Translation gives CASSPTTNPNSPLHF.

The chain joins TRBV19 to TRBJ1-1; 10 positions agree with TRBD1. Germline assignment: CDR1 LNHDA and CDR2 SQIVND (reference sequence). This CDR3 contains 16 residues. Trimming at V came to 4 bases and at J to 5 bases, leaving 10 bases not matched to a gene. CDR3 coding DNA: TGTGCCAGTAGTAACCCCCCGGGACAGGGGAGGACTGAAGCTTTCTTT. The encoded protein is CASSNPPGQGRTEAFF.

The V gene is TRBV27, the J gene TRBJ1-6; D gene ambiguous. This CDR3 region has 16 residues. Germline CDR1 reads MNHEY; CDR2 reads SMNVEV (reference sequence). Trimming stripped 6 bases from V and 3 bases from J, with 15 bases between. Here the CDR3 reads CASRAGRTDYNSPLHF. Here the CDR3 DNA reads TGTGCCAGCAGGGCCGGCAGGACGGACTATAATTCACCCCTCCACTTT.

The J gene is TRBJ2-4, the V gene TRBV2, with TRBD2 matching 7 bases. Germline V gene sequence: CDR1 SNHLY, CDR2 FYNNEI. The CDR3 extends over 14 amino acids. J gave up 13 bases and V 4 bases, and 13 bases lay outside the gene matches. CDR3 loop: CASSALWTSDSQYF. The CDR3 DNA follows: TGTGCCAGCAGTGCTCTCTGGACTAGTGATTCCCAGTACTTC.